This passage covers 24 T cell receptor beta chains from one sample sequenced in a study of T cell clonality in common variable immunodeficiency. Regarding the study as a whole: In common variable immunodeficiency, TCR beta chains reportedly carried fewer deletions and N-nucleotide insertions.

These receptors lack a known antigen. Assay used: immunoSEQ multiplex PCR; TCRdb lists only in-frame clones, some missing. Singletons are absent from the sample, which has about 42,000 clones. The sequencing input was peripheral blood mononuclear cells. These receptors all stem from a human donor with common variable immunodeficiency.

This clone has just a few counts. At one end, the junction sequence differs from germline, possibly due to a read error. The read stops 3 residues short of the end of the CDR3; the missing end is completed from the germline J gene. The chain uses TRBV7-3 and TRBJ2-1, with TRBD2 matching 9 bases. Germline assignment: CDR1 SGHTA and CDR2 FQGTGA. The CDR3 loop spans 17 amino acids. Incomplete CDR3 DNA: TGTGCCAGCAGCTTAACGAGCGGGAGGACCTCCAACAATGAG. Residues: CASSLTSGRTSNNE. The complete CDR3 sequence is CASSLTSGRTSNNEQFF.

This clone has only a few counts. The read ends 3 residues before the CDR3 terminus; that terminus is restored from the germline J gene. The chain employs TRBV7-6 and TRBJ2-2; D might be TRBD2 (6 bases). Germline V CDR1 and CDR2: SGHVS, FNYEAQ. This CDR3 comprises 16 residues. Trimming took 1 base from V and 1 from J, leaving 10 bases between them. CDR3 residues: CASSLVAGMNTGELFF. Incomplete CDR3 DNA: TGTGCCAGCAGCTTAGTGGCGGGGATGAACACCGGGGAG.

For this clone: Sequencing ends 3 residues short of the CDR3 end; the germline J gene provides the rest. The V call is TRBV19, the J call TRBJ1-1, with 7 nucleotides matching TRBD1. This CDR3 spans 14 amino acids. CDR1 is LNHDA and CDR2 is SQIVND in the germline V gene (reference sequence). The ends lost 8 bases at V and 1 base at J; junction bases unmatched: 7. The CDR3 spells CASALTGSNTEAFF. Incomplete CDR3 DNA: TGTGCCAGTGCCTTGACAGGGTCGAACACTGAA.

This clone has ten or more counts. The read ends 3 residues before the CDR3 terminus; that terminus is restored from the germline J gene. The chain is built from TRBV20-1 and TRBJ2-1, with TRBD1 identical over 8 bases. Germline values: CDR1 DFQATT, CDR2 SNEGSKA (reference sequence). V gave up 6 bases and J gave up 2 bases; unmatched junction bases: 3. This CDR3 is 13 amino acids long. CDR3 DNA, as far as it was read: TGCAGTGCCGGGACAGGACCCTACAATGAG. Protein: CSAGTGPYNE. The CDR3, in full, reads CSAGTGPYNEQFF.

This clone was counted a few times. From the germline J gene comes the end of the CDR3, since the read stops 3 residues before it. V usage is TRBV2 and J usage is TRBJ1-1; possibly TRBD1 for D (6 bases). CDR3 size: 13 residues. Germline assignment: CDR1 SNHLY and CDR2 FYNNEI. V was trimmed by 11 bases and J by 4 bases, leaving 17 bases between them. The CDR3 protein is CAVQGFKGTEAFF. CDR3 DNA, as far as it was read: TGTGCCGTTCAGGGGTTTAAGGGCACTGAA.

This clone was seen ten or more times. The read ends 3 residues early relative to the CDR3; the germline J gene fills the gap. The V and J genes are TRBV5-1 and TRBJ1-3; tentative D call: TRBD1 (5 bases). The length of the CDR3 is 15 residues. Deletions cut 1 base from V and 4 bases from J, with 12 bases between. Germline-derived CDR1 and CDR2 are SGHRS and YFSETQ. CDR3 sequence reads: CASSLWAGRGNTIYF. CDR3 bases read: TGCGCCAGCAGCTTGTGGGCAGGGAGAGGAAACACC.

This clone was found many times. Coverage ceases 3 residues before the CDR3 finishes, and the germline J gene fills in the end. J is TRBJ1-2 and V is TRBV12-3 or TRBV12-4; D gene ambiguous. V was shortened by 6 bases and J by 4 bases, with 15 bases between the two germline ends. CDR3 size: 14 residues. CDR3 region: CASSPTTGIYGYTF. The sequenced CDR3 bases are TGTGCCAGCAGCCCGACAACGGGGATCTATGGC.

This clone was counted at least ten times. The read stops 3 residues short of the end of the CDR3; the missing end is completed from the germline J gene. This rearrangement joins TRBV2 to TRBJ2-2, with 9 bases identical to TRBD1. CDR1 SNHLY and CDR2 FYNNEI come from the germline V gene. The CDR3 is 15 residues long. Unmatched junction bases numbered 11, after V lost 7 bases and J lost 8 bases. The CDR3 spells CASMRDRAVIGELFF. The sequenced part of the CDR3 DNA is TGTGCCAGCATGAGGGACAGGGCGGTAATAGGGGAG. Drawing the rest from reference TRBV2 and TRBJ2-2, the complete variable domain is EPEVTQTPSHQVTQMGQEVILRCVPISNHLYFYWYRQILGQKVEFLVSFYNNEISEKSEIFDDQFSVERPDGSNFTLKIRSTKLEDSAMYFCASMRDRAVIGELFFGEGSRLTVL.

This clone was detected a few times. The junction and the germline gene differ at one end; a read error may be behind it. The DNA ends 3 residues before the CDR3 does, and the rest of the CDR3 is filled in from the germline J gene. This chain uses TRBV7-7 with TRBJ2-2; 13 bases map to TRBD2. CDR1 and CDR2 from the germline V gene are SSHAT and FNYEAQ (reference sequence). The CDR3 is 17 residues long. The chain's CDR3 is CASSLALAGGATGELFF. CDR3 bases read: TGTGCTAGCAGCTTAGCACTAGCGGGAGGGGCTACCGGGGAG.

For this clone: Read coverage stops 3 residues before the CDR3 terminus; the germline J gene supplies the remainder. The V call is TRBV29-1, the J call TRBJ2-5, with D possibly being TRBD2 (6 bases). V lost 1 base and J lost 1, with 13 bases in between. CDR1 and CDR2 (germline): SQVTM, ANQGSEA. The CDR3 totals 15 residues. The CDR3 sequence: CSVEGGNLPQETQYF. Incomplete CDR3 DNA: TGCAGCGTTGAAGGCGGGAACCTTCCCCAAGAGACC.

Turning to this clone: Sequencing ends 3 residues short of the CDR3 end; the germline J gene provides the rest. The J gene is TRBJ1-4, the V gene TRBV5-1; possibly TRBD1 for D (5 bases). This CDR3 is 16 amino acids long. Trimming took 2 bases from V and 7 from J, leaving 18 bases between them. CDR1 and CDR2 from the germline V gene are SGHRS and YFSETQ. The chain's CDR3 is CASSFDDSSGAEKLFF. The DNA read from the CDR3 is TGCGCCAGCAGCTTCGACGACTCTTCTGGGGCTGAAAAA. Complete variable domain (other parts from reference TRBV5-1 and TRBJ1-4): KAGVTQTPRYLIKTRGQQVTLSCSPISGHRSVSWYQQTPGQGLQFLFEYFSETQRNKGNFPGRFSGRQFSNSRSEMNVSTLELGDSALYLCASSFDDSSGAEKLFFGSGTQLSVL.

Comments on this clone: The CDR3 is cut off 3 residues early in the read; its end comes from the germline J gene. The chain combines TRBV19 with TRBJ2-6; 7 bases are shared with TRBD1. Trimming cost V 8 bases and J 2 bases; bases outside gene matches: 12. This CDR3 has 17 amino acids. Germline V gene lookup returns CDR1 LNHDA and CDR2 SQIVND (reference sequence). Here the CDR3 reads CASASTGALAGANVLTF. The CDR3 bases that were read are TGTGCCAGTGCCAGTACAGGGGCCCTCGCTGGGGCCAACGTC.

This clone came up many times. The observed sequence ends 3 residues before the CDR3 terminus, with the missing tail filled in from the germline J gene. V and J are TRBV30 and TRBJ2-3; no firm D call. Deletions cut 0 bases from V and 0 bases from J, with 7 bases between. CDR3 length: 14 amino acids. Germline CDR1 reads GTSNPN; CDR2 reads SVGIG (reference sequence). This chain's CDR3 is CAWSVGPSTDTQYF. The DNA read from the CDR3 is TGTGCCTGGAGTGTAGGCCCTAGCACAGATACG.

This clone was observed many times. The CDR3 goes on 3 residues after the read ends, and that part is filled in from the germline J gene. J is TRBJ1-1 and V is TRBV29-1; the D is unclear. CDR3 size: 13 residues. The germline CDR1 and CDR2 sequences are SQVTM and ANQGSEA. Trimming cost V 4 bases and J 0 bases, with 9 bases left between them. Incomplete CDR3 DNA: TGCAGCGTTGGAGCGAGTTTGAACACTGAA. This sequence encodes CSVGASLNTE. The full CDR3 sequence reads CSVGASLNTEAFF.

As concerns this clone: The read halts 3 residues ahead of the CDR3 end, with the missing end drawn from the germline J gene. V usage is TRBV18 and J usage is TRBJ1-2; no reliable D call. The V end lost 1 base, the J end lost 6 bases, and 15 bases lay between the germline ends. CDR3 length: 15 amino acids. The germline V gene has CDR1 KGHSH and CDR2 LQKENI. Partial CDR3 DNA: TGTGCCAGCTCACCACAGGCAAGCCCAAGGGATGGC. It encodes CASSPQASPRDG. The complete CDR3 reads CASSPQASPRDGYTF.

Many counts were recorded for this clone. Incomplete CDR3 DNA: TGTGCCAGCTCATCTGGGACAAAAGAGACC. Translation: CASSSGTKET. The entire CDR3 protein is CASSSGTKETQYF. J is TRBJ2-5 and V is TRBV18; perhaps TRBD1 as D (6 bases). The CDR3 end is not reached by the read, which stops 3 residues before it; the germline J gene fills it in. This CDR3 is built from 13 residues. From germline, CDR1 is KGHSH and CDR2 LQKENI. Trimming took 5 bases from V and 3 from J, leaving 10 bases between them. The variable domain in full, with the rest retrieved from reference TRBV18 and TRBJ2-5, is NAGVMQNPRHLVRRRGQEARLRCSPMKGHSHVYWYRQLPEEGLKFMVYLQKENIIDESGMPKERFSAEFPKEGPSILRIQQVVRGDSAAYFCASSSGTKETQYFGPGTRLLVL.

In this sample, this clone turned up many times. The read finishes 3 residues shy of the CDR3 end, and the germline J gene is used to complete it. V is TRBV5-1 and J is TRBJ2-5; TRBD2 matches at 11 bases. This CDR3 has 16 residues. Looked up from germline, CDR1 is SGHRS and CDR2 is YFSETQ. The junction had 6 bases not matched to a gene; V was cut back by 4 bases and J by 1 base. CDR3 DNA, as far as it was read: TGCGCCAGCAGCGGGGGACTAGCGGAGGTCCAAGAGACC. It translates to CASSGGLAEVQET. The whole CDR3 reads CASSGGLAEVQETQYF.

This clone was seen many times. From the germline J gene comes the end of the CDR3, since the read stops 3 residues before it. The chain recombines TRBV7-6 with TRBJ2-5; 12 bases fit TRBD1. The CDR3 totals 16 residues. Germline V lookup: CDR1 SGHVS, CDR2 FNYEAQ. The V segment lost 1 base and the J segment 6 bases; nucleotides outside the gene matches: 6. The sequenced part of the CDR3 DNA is TGTGCCAGCAGCTTAGGTGGGACAGGGGGCTTTAAGACC. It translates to CASSLGGTGGFKT. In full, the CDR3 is CASSLGGTGGFKTQYF. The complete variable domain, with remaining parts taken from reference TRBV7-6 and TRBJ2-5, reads GAGVSQSPRYKVTKRGQDVALRCDPISGHVSLYWYRQALGQGPEFLTYFNYEAQQDKSGLPNDRFSAERPEGSISTLTIQRTEQRDSAMYRCASSLGGTGGFKTQYFGPGTRLLVL.

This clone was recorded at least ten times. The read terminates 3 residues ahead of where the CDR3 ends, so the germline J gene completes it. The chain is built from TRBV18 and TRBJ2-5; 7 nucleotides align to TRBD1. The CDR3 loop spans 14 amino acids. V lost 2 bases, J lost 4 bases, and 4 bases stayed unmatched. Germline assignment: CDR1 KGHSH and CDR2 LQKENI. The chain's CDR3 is CASSPNRGPETQYF. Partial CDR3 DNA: TGTGCCAGCTCACCAAATAGGGGGCCAGAGACC.

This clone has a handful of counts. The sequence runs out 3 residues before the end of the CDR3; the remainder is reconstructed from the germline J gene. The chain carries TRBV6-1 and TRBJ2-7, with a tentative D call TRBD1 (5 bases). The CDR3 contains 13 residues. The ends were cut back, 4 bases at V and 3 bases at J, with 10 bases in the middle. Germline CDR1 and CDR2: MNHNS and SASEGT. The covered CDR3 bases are TGTGCCAGCAGTGGGGGCGGTCACTACGAG. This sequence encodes CASSGGGHYE. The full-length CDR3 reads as CASSGGGHYEQYF.

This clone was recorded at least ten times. CDR3 residues: CSVVRDTGSYNEQFF. Partial CDR3 DNA: TGCAGCGTAGTCAGGGACACCGGCTCCTACAATGAG. The chain employs TRBV29-1 and TRBJ2-1; D may be TRBD1 (6 bases). From the germline J gene comes the end of the CDR3, since the read stops 3 residues before it. V lost 6 bases and J 0 bases, leaving 15 bases between the germline ends. The CDR3 is 15 residues long. The germline V gene has CDR1 SQVTM and CDR2 ANQGSEA.

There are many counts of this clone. The chain's CDR3 is CAWGDRGTEAFF. CDR3 bases read: TGTGCCTGGGGGGACAGGGGCACTGAA. This chain joins TRBV30 and TRBJ1-1; 10 positions agree with TRBD1. The read stops 3 residues short of the end of the CDR3; the missing end is completed from the germline J gene. This CDR3 contains 12 residues. The germline V gene encodes CDR1 GTSNPN and CDR2 SVGIG (reference sequence). V shed 5 bases and J 4 bases; nucleotides not matched to a gene: 1.

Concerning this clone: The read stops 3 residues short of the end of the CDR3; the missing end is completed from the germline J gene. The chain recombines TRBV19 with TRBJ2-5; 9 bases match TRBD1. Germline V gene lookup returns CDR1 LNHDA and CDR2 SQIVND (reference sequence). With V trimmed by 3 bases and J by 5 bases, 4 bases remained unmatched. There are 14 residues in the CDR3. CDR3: CASSITGGFETQYF. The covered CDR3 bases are TGTGCCAGTAGTATTACAGGGGGCTTTGAGACC.

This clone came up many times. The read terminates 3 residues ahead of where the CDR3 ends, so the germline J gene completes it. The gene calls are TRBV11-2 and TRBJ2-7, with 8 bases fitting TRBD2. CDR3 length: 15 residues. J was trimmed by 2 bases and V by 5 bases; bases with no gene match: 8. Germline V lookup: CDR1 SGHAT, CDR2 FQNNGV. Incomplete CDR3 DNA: TGTGCCAGCAGCCGGGGGGGGACTCCCACCTACGAG. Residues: CASSRGGTPTYE. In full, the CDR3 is CASSRGGTPTYEQYF.